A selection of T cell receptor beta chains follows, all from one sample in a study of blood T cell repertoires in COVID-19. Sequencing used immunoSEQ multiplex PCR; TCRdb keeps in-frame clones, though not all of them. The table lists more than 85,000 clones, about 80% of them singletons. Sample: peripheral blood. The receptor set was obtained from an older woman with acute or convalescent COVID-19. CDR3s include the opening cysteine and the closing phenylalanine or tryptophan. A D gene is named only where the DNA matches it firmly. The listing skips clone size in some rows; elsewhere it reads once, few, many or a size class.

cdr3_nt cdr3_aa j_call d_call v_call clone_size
TGTGCCAGCAGCCGGAGGCGTGGGGAGAACACTGAAGCTTTCTTT CASSRRRGENTEAFF TRBJ1-1 - TRBV7-2 -
TGTGCCAGCAGTTCCGGGACTAGCGGGGCCGATACGCAGTATTTT CASSSGTSGADTQYF TRBJ2-3 TRBD2 TRBV6-5 -
TGTGCCAGCAGTGCGCAGGGTGATGCAGGGGCCACTGAAGCTTTCTTT CASSAQGDAGATEAFF TRBJ1-1 - TRBV27 -
TGTGCCAGCAGCGTACAGGGGGCAGGCACCGGGGAGCTGTTTTTT CASSVQGAGTGELFF TRBJ2-2 TRBD1 TRBV7-9 -
TGTGCCACGGAGGGTGATTCCTACGAGCAGTACTTC CATEGDSYEQYF TRBJ2-7 - TRBV19 -
TGTGCCAGCACTTTGGACACCTCTGGGGCCAACGTCCTGACTTTC CASTLDTSGANVLTF TRBJ2-6 - TRBV6-5 -
TGTGCCAGTCACAGTCAGGCGGGACTAGATATAGATACGCAGTATTTT CASHSQAGLDIDTQYF TRBJ2-3 TRBD2 TRBV19 -
TGTGCCTCCAGCTATCGGACAGGGCACTATGGCTACACCTTC CASSYRTGHYGYTF TRBJ1-2 TRBD1 TRBV30 few
TGTGCCAGCAGTTTGGGGGGTTGGCAGCCCCAGCATTTT CASSLGGWQPQHF TRBJ1-5 - TRBV11-2 once
TGTGCCAGCGCGGCTGGGACTGAAGCTTTCTTT CASAAGTEAFF TRBJ1-1 - TRBV25-1 -
TGTGCCAGTGCCTCGACAACCCCAACCCGACATGGCTACACCTTC CASASTTPTRHGYTF TRBJ1-2 - TRBV28 once
TGTGCCAGCAGCCCCGTTAGGGGGCCGGGCACTGAAGCTTTCTTT CASSPVRGPGTEAFF TRBJ1-1 TRBD1 TRBV11-2 -
TGTGCCATCAGTGAGTATAACAGGGGGAGCACAGATACGCAGTATTTT CAISEYNRGSTDTQYF TRBJ2-3 TRBD1 TRBV10-3 once
TGTGCCAGCAGCCAAGGAAGACAGGCCAATGAGCAGTTCTTC CASSQGRQANEQFF TRBJ2-1 - TRBV3-1/TRBV3-2 -
TGCAGCGTTGGAGGCAGTTTAATTACCTCCCACTATGGCTACACCTTC CSVGGSLITSHYGYTF TRBJ1-2 - TRBV29-1 -
TGTGCCAGCAGATCCCCACGGACAGGGTTAGAGGTCTATGGCTACACCTTC CASRSPRTGLEVYGYTF TRBJ1-2 TRBD1 TRBV5-6 -
TGTGCCAGCAGCCTCCTAGCAACCTACGAGCAGTACTTC CASSLLATYEQYF TRBJ2-7 - TRBV7-8 -
TGTGCCAGCAGTCAGGGGCTGAACACTGAAGCTTTCTTT CASSQGLNTEAFF TRBJ1-1 - TRBV6-4 -
TGTGCCAGCAGCGGAACCGGGACAGGGAATGAAAAACTGTTTTTT CASSGTGTGNEKLFF TRBJ1-4 TRBD1 TRBV5-8 -
TGTGCCAGCAGCGCCCAGGGACAGGGGTTATACGAGCAGTACTTC CASSAQGQGLYEQYF TRBJ2-7 TRBD1 TRBV28 -